This TCR beta chain was sequenced during a study of T cell responses to AZD1222 COVID-19 vaccine. About the study: Pooled together were second doses at about 4 or about 12 weeks. General study findings and limits: Reports indicate that nearly half of spike-specific TCRs are directed at unmutated variant regions. Among the donors, most were white British and more were female, and clonal diversity was possibly underestimated.

Germline V gives CDR1 MNHNS, CDR2 SASEGT. The CDR3 covers 14 residues. Trimming left V 2 bases short and J 7 bases short, with 12 bases between. Of note for this clone: What it binds is not known.

Profiled with immunoSEQ multiplex PCR; TCRdb holds only in-frame clones, not every one. The table records 130,000 to 150,000 clones, roughly nine tenths of them present only once. This rearrangement joins TRBV6-1 to TRBJ1-5; D possibly corresponds to TRBD1 (5 bases). Sequencing was performed on peripheral blood, taken on day 0 of AZD1222 vaccination. The sequence came from an adult in good health. The CDR3 protein is CASSESWRGQPQHF. Written as DNA, the CDR3 is TGTGCCAGCAGTGAAAGTTGGCGGGGGCAGCCCCAGCATTTT.